A selection of T cell receptor beta chains follows, all from one sample in a study of early T cells in non-severe SARS-CoV-2 infection. TCRdb re-analysed the 5' RACE reads in MiXCR, keeping a single row per CDR3 protein. The data hold just over 70,000 distinct CDR3 sequences, with around 13% observed a single time. The source material was whole blood. Receptors originate from an adult who was a healthcare worker with PCR-confirmed SARS-CoV-2 infection or an uninfected control (not recorded which). Each CDR3 is given with its conserved first and last residue. The order of the fields is D gene, clone size, V gene, J gene, CDR3 DNA, CDR3 protein. A D gene is named only where the DNA matches it firmly. Expanded clones are given a class, and other clones once, few, many or no size at all.

-,many,TRBV2,TRBJ2-4,TGTGCCAGCAGGGTGGACATTCAGTACTTC,CASRVDIQYF
-,-,TRBV11-2,TRBJ2-3,TGTGCCAGCAGCCGTTTGGGGGGGGCAACAGATACGCAGTATTTT,CASSRLGGATDTQYF
TRBD1,many,TRBV29-1,TRBJ1-1,TGCAGCGTTAGGGGGCAGACTGAAGCTTTCTTT,CSVRGQTEAFF
-,many,TRBV4-2,TRBJ1-4,TGTGCCAGCAGCCAAGATTCGGGGGAAAAACTGTTTTTT,CASSQDSGEKLFF
-,many,TRBV29-1,TRBJ1-1,TGCAGCGTACACAGAGGGGCCGACCAGCCGGCTTTCTTT,CSVHRGADQPAFF
-,many,TRBV4-3,TRBJ2-7,TGCGCCAGCAGCCAAGTGTATGGCGGGGACTACGAGCAGTACTTC,CASSQVYGGDYEQYF
TRBD2,many,TRBV7-6,TRBJ2-1,TGTGCCAGCAGCTTAGCTAGTTTTACTAGCGGGGGTTTGAATGAGCAGTTCTTC,CASSLASFTSGGLNEQFF
-,many,TRBV18,TRBJ1-4,TGTGCCAGCTCACCAGGGATAGTGGGTGAAAAACTGTTTTTT,CASSPGIVGEKLFF
TRBD2,many,TRBV6-2/TRBV6-3,TRBJ2-1,TGTGCCAGCAGTTACTCGGGCCCAGCTAGCGGGGGGCAGAATGAGCAGTTCTTC,CASSYSGPASGGQNEQFF
TRBD1,-,TRBV5-1,TRBJ1-6,TGCGCCAGCAGCTTGGTTGGGCAGGGGGGTTCACCCCTCCACTTT,CASSLVGQGGSPLHF
-,medium-sized,TRBV12-3/TRBV12-4,TRBJ1-2,TGTGCCAGCAGTCCAGACTCGGACTATGGCTACACCTTC,CASSPDSDYGYTF
-,-,TRBV29-1,TRBJ2-3,TGCAGCGTGGGGGGCTTCGGTACGCAGTATTTT,CSVGGFGTQYF
-,many,TRBV5-6,TRBJ2-3,TGTGCCAGCAGTGGGGCGCGAGATACGCAGTATTTT,CASSGARDTQYF
-,few,TRBV10-3,TRBJ2-7,TGTGCCATCAGTGATACTTCGGGGGAGCAGTACTTC,CAISDTSGEQYF
TRBD2,few,TRBV28,TRBJ2-7,TGTGCCAGCAGCGAACTAGCGGTGTACGAGCAGTACTTC,CASSELAVYEQYF